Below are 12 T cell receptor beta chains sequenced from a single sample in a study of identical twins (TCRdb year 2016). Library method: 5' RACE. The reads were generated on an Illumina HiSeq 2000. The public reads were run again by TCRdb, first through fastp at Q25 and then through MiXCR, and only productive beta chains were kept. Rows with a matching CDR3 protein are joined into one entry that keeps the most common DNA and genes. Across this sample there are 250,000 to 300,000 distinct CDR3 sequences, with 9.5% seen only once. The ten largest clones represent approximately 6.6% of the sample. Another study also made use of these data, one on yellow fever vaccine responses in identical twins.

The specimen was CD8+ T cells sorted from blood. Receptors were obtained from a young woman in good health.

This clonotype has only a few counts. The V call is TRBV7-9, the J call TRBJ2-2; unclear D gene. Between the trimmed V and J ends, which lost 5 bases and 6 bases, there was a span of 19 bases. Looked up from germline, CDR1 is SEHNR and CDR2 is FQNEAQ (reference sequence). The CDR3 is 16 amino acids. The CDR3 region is CASSPSARQRAGELFF. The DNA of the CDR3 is TGTGCCAGCAGCCCCTCCGCGAGGCAAAGGGCCGGGGAGCTGTTTTTT.

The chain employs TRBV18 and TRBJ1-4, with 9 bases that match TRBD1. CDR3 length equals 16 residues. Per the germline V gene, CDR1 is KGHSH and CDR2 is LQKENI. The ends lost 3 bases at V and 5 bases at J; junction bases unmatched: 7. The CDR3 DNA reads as TGTGCCAGCTCACCTCTGCCGGGACAGGGAAATGAAAAACTGTTTTTT. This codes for CASSPLPGQGNEKLFF.

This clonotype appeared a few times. CDR3 coding DNA: TGTGCCAGCAGCACCCACAGGGGGCGCGTCAATGAGCAGTTCTTC. Its protein is CASSTHRGRVNEQFF. The J gene is TRBJ2-1, the V gene TRBV7-9, with TRBD1 matching 9 bases. The V segment lost 5 bases and the J segment 6 bases; nucleotides outside the gene matches: 8. The length of the CDR3 is 15 residues. Germline V gene sequence: CDR1 SEHNR, CDR2 FQNEAQ (reference sequence).

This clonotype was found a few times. The CDR3 region has the DNA TGTGCCAGTAGTATCGGGCAGGTGAACACTGAAGCTTTCTTT. This translates into CASSIGQVNTEAFF. The chain is built from TRBV19 and TRBJ1-1; D gene uncertain. This CDR3 has 14 amino acids. Germline V gives CDR1 LNHDA, CDR2 SQIVND (reference sequence). Trimming cost V 3 bases and J 0 bases, with 8 bases left between them.

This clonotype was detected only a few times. The chain's CDR3 is CASSVGLNTGELFF. For the CDR3, the DNA is TGTGCCAGCAGCGTCGGACTGAACACCGGGGAGCTGTTTTTT. The genes are TRBV6-4 and TRBJ2-2; weak D call: TRBD2 (5 bases). V dropped 6 bases and J dropped 1 base, with 9 bases sitting between them. This CDR3 is 14 amino acids long. Germline values: CDR1 MRHNA, CDR2 SNTAGT.

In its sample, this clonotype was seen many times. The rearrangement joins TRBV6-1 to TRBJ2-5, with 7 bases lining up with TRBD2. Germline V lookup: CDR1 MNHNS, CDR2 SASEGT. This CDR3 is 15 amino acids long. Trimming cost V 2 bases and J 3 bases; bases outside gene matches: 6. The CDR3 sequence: CASSELGLKKETQYF. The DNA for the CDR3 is TGTGCCAGCAGTGAACTGGGACTAAAGAAAGAGACCCAGTACTTC.

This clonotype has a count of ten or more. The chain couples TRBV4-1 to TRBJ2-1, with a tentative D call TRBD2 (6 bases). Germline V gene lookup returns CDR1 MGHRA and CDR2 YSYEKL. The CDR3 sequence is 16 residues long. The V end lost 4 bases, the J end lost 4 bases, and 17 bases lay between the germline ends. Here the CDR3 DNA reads TGCGCCAGCAGCCCCCCCTTAGGGGACTCGTACAATGAGCAGTTCTTC. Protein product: CASSPPLGDSYNEQFF.

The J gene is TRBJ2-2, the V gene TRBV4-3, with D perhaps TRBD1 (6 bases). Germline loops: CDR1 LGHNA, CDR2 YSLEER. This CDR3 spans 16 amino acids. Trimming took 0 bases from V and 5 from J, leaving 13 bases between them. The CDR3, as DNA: TGCGCCAGCAGCCAAGATCTCCCAGGGGAAACCGGGGAGCTGTTTTTT. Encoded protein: CASSQDLPGETGELFF.

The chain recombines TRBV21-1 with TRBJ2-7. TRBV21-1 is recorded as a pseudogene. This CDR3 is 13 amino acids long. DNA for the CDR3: TGTGCCAGCAGCCACATTTTGCACTACGAGCAGTACTTC. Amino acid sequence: CASSHILHYEQYF.

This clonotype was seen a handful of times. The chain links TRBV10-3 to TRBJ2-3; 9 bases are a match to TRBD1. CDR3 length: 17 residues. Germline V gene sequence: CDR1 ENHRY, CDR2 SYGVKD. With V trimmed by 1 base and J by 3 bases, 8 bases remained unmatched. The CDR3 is CAISEFAGTGYTDTQYF. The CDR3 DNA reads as TGTGCCATCAGTGAGTTTGCCGGGACAGGGTATACAGATACGCAGTATTTT.

CDR3 sequence: CASSYPTGGAGTDTQYF. For the CDR3, the DNA is TGTGCCAGCAGCTACCCGACAGGGGGCGCTGGGACAGATACGCAGTATTTT. This chain joins TRBV7-8 and TRBJ2-3; 10 bases map to TRBD1. The germline V gene encodes CDR1 SGHVS and CDR2 FQNEAQ. Losses at the gene ends were 4 bases for V and 3 bases for J; bases not matched to a gene: 10. There are 17 residues in the CDR3.

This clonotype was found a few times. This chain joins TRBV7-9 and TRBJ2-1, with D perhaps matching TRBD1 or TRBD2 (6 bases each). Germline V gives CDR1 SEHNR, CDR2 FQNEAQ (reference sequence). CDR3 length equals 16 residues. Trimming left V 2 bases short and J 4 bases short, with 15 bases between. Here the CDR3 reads CASSLTPGGGYNEQFF. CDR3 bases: TGTGCCAGCAGCTTAACCCCCGGGGGCGGGTACAATGAGCAGTTCTTC.